Each of the 30 T cell receptor beta chains below was sequenced from the same sample in a study of regulatory T cells in long-lasting Graves disease. Assembly of TCR beta libraries relied on iRepertoire HTBI primers together with Arm-PCR of CDR3 regions. TCRdb independently ran MiXCR on the multiplex PCR reads; one entry per CDR3 protein. The sample contains around 500,000 distinct CDR3 sequences, roughly 13% of which appear only once. The sample's time point: newly diagnosed GD, antithyroid drugs for less than 3 months. Researchers made the TCR library from RNA that was extracted from PBMCs. The sample was also linked to a second study, of T cells in Graves' hyperthyroidism and ophthalmopathy.

Sequencing used peripheral blood mononuclear cells (PBMCs), obtained at new diagnosis, from a patient treated with antithyroid drugs. These receptors all come from a man aged 25 to 40 with Graves disease.

Worth noting for this clonotype: It differs at one base from a far larger clone, so likely a read error. No conserved phenylalanine or tryptophan is present at the end of the CDR3, so a read error is the likely explanation. J is TRBJ2-3 and V is TRBV10-1; perhaps TRBD2 as D (6 bases). CDR1 and CDR2 (germline): WNHNN, SYGVQD (reference sequence). V gave up 6 bases and J gave up 6 bases, with 13 bases separating them. The CDR3 is 13 amino acids. Here the CDR3 reads CASRVAAPDTQYS. The CDR3 DNA reads as TGCGCCAGCAGAGTAGCGGCCCCCGATACGCAGTATTCT.

This clonotype appeared many times. The chain couples TRBV25-1 to TRBJ2-1; 11 nucleotides align to TRBD2. The germline gives CDR1 MGHDK, CDR2 SYGVNS. J gave up 0 bases and V 5 bases, and 3 bases lay outside the gene matches. The CDR3 runs 16 residues. The CDR3 loop reads CASSHLAGGSYNEQFF. The CDR3, as DNA: TGTGCCAGCAGTCACCTAGCGGGGGGCTCCTACAATGAGCAGTTCTTC.

In its sample, this clonotype was seen many times. This chain links TRBV6-2 or TRBV6-3 with TRBJ2-5, with 7 bases aligning to TRBD2. The CDR3 is 15 amino acids. The V segment lost 7 bases and the J segment 5 bases; nucleotides outside the gene matches: 13. CDR1 is MNHEY, CDR2 SVGEGT, per germline. CDR3 protein: CASTYVAGAGETQYF. The CDR3 DNA reads as TGTGCCAGCACCTACGTGGCGGGAGCAGGGGAGACCCAGTACTTC.

Ten or more counts support this clonotype. The chain carries TRBV6-1 and TRBJ1-5, with unresolved D. Germline CDR1 MNHNS, CDR2 SASEGT. The V and J ends lost 6 bases and 2 bases respectively, with 14 bases between them. This CDR3 has 15 amino acids. CDR3 coding DNA: TGTGCCAGCAGCCAAATCACAGAGGGCAATCAGCCCCAGCATTTT. Translating it yields CASSQITEGNQPQHF.

This clonotype occurred many times. This sequence joins TRBV12-3 or TRBV12-4 and TRBJ1-1, with D unresolved. The V end was cut by 3 bases, the J end by 11 bases, with 13 bases between. The CDR3 extends over 12 amino acids. The CDR3 protein is CASSFRRKEAFF. In nucleotides, the CDR3 is TGTGCCAGCAGTTTCCGGCGCAAAGAGGCTTTCTTT.

This clonotype was detected a few times. This chain joins TRBV3-1 and TRBJ2-7, with a weak D call TRBD2 (5 bases). V gave up 0 bases and J gave up 0 bases, with 12 bases separating them. Germline values: CDR1 LGHDT, CDR2 YNNKEL (reference sequence). This CDR3 region has 16 residues. The DNA of the CDR3 is TGTGCCAGCAGCCAAGATAGCAGCGGCAGCTCCTACGAGCAGTACTTC. Residues: CASSQDSSGSSYEQYF.

In this sample, this clonotype turned up many times. A junction boundary mismatches the germline segment, possibly from a read error. The rearrangement links TRBV5-6 to TRBJ1-1; D is unclear. CDR1 SGHDT and CDR2 YYEEEE come from the germline V gene. The CDR3 is made up of 13 amino acids. This CDR3 is CASSWGKNTEAFF. The CDR3 nucleotides read TGTGCCAGCAGCTGGGGAAAGAACACTGAGGCTTTCTTT.

In regard to this clonotype: This clone may be a read error of a much larger clone one base away. The CDR3 region is CASSLGPLAEAFF. The DNA for the CDR3 is TGTGCCAGCAGCTTAGGCCCGCTCGCTGAAGCTTTCTTT. J is TRBJ1-1 and V is TRBV11-2, with D hard to call. Trimming cost V 1 base and J 6 bases, with 9 bases left between them. CDR3 size: 13 residues. Germline V gene data show CDR1 as SGHAT and CDR2 as FQNNGV. The variable domain in full, completed from reference TRBV11-2 and TRBJ1-1, reads EAGVAQSPRYKIIEKRQSVAFWCNPISGHATLYWYQQILGQGPKLLIQFQNNGVVDDSQLPKDRFSAERLKGVDSTLKIQPAKLEDSAVYLCASSLGPLAEAFFGQGTRLTVV.

This clonotype was seen ten or more times. This chain joins TRBV20-1 and TRBJ2-3; 8 bases align to TRBD2. The CDR3 contains 14 residues. V lost 5 bases and J lost 5; bases outside the gene matches: 9. The germline V gene encodes CDR1 DFQATT and CDR2 SNEGSKA (reference sequence). As DNA, the CDR3 is TGCAGTGCTTCAGTTGGAGCGGGAGTAGATACGCAGTATTTT. Translating it yields CSASVGAGVDTQYF.

This chain connects TRBV7-2 to TRBJ2-3; 9 nucleotides align to TRBD2. The CDR3 spans 15 residues. The ends lost 5 bases at V and 6 bases at J; junction bases unmatched: 9. CDR1 is SGHTA, CDR2 FQGNSA, per germline. CDR3 in DNA: TGTGCCAGCAGCCAAGTAGCGGGGGTGGGCGATACGCAGTATTTT. Residues: CASSQVAGVGDTQYF.

This clonotype was detected only a few times. The gene calls are TRBV6-2 or TRBV6-3 and TRBJ2-1, with D perhaps assigned TRBD1 or TRBD2 (5 bases each). The germline gives CDR1 MNHEY, CDR2 SVGEGT. V lost 7 bases, J lost 7 bases, and 17 bases lay in between. The CDR3 has 14 residues. CDR3 bases: TGTGCCAGCACCCCCTCGGTGGGGGTTAATGAGCAGTTCTTC. This encodes CASTPSVGVNEQFF.

The rearrangement joins TRBV18 to TRBJ2-2; 8 nucleotides match TRBD1. V was pared by 2 bases and J by 5 bases, with 7 bases of the junction left unmatched. In germline, CDR1 is KGHSH, CDR2 LQKENI. The CDR3 contains 16 residues. This chain's CDR3 is CASSPADRVGTGELFF. The CDR3 nucleotides read TGTGCCAGCTCACCAGCGGACAGGGTGGGAACCGGGGAGCTGTTTTTT. Full variable domain (remainder filled in from reference TRBV18 and TRBJ2-2): NAGVMQNPRHLVRRRGQEARLRCSPMKGHSHVYWYRQLPEEGLKFMVYLQKENIIDESGMPKERFSAEFPKEGPSILRIQQVVRGDSAAYFCASSPADRVGTGELFFGEGSRLTVL.

The chain recombines TRBV18 with TRBJ1-1; perhaps TRBD1 as D (6 bases). CDR3 size: 15 residues. CDR1 and CDR2 (germline): KGHSH, LQKENI. Trimming removed 2 bases from V and 0 bases from J, with 10 bases in between. CDR3 sequence (DNA): TGTGCCAGCTCACCAATGACAGGCATGAACACTGAAGCTTTCTTT. This sequence encodes CASSPMTGMNTEAFF.

The genes are TRBV10-3 and TRBJ2-1; 9 bases match TRBD2. J was trimmed by 3 bases and V by 5 bases; bases with no gene match: 5. The CDR3 spans 15 residues. The germline CDR1 and CDR2 sequences are ENHRY and SYGVKD. The CDR3 coding sequence is TGTGCCATCAGTTTAGCGGGAGTGGGCTACAATGAGCAGTTCTTC. It yields the protein CAISLAGVGYNEQFF.

This clonotype was recorded a few times. The V and J genes are TRBV29-1 and TRBJ2-1, with 8 bases lining up with TRBD2. Germline V CDR1 and CDR2: SQVTM, ANQGSEA. CDR3 length: 16 residues. Trimming took 2 bases from V and 3 from J; bases not matched to a gene: 9. The CDR3 loop reads CSVERYSTSGYNEQFF. In DNA, the CDR3 is TGCAGCGTTGAACGGTATAGTACTAGCGGCTACAATGAGCAGTTCTTC.

This clonotype was counted at least ten times. The chain combines TRBV29-1 with TRBJ2-3; 13 bases are shared with TRBD2. Trimming removed 6 bases from V and 2 bases from J; junction bases left unmatched: 8. The CDR3 is made up of 16 amino acids. Germline assignment: CDR1 SQVTM and CDR2 ANQGSEA. In DNA form, the CDR3 reads TGCAGCGTCCAATCCGGGACTAGCGGGACCACAGATACGCAGTATTTT. It is translated as CSVQSGTSGTTDTQYF.

This clonotype has at least ten counts. The chain is built from TRBV27 and TRBJ2-1; D not certain. CDR3 length equals 15 residues. Between the trimmed V and J ends, which lost 2 bases and 0 bases, there was a span of 8 bases. Germline V gives CDR1 MNHEY, CDR2 SMNVEV (reference sequence). The DNA of the CDR3 is TGTGCCAGCAGTTTACAGTTTAGCTCCTACAATGAGCAGTTCTTC. Amino acid sequence: CASSLQFSSYNEQFF.

In regard to this clonotype: Germline and junction disagree at one end, which may indicate a read error. V is TRBV2 and J is TRBJ2-3; D is unclear. Germline CDR1 and CDR2: SNHLY and FYNNEI. This CDR3 is 16 amino acids long. The CDR3 loop is CASSEGVFLGPNEQSF. CDR3 nucleotide sequence: TGTGCCAGCAGTGAAGGGGTGTTCCTCGGACCGAATGAGCAGTCCTTC.

This clonotype turned up a few times. This sequence joins TRBV20-1 and TRBJ2-3; TRBD2 aligns across 8 bases. This CDR3 is 14 amino acids long. Germline CDR1 reads DFQATT; CDR2 reads SNEGSKA (reference sequence). V trimming: 8 bases; J trimming: 6 bases; junction bases outside the gene matches: 13. This chain's CDR3 is CSPKSREGPDTQYF. The CDR3 DNA is TGCAGTCCCAAGTCCCGGGAGGGCCCCGATACGCAGTATTTT.

Many counts were recorded for this clonotype. This sequence joins TRBV27 and TRBJ1-2; D is unclear. V dropped 6 bases and J dropped 2 bases, with 10 bases sitting between them. This CDR3 region has 13 residues. Germline values: CDR1 MNHEY, CDR2 SMNVEV (reference sequence). The CDR3 DNA reads TGTGCCAGCAGGCCGACGGTAAACTATGGCTACACCTTC. Translated: CASRPTVNYGYTF.

This clonotype was detected many times. The chain couples TRBV15 to TRBJ1-2; 8 nucleotides agree with TRBD1. The CDR3 has 15 amino acids. Per the germline V gene, CDR1 is LNHNV and CDR2 is YYDKDF (reference sequence). Trimming cost V 0 bases and J 3 bases; bases outside gene matches: 3. The DNA of the CDR3 is TGTGCCACCAGCAGAGATTGGGGACAGGACTATGGCTACACCTTC. It is translated as CATSRDWGQDYGYTF.

The table lists this clonotype with many counts. CDR3 in DNA: TGCAGTGCTAGCTCTGCTAGCGGGAGAAGACATGAGCAGTTCTTC. It is translated as CSASSASGRRHEQFF. The rearrangement joins TRBV20-1 to TRBJ2-1, with 10 bases matching TRBD2. The ends lost 3 bases at V and 8 bases at J; junction bases unmatched: 10. Germline lookup yields CDR1 DFQATT and CDR2 SNEGSKA (reference sequence). The CDR3 consists of 15 residues.

This clonotype was detected many times. The chain carries TRBV30 and TRBJ1-5; TRBD1 might be the D (5 bases). Germline V gives CDR1 GTSNPN, CDR2 SVGIG (reference sequence). CDR3 length: 16 amino acids. V was shortened by 5 bases and J by 7 bases, with 24 bases between the two germline ends. Here the CDR3 reads CAWDRPGISKSQPQHF. The CDR3 nucleotides read TGTGCCTGGGACAGACCTGGGATCTCCAAGAGCCAGCCCCAGCATTTT.

In this sample, this clonotype turned up a few times. The chain has TRBV9 and TRBJ2-1; D is possibly TRBD2 (5 bases). The CDR3 length is 13 residues. V lost 6 bases and J lost 4, with 11 bases in between. Per germline, CDR1 SGDLS and CDR2 YYNGEE. The CDR3 nucleotides read TGTGCCAGCAACGGACTGGGGTACAATGAGCAGTTCTTC. This translates into CASNGLGYNEQFF.

This clonotype was recorded at least ten times. The chain couples TRBV10-1 to TRBJ2-4; the D gene could be TRBD1 or TRBD2 (5 bases each). The CDR3 is 15 amino acids. Germline assignment: CDR1 WNHNN and CDR2 SYGVQD (reference sequence). Trimming cost V 5 bases and J 0 bases, with 11 bases left between them. The CDR3 DNA follows: TGCGCCAGCAGTTGGGGCCGGGGAGCCAAAAACATTCAGTACTTC. It specifies CASSWGRGAKNIQYF.

This sequence joins TRBV12-3 or TRBV12-4 and TRBJ2-5; D is tentatively TRBD1 or TRBD2 (5 bases each). Trimming stripped 5 bases from V and 3 bases from J, with 13 bases between. The CDR3 covers 14 residues. CDR3 DNA: TGTGCCAGCAGTCCCCGGGGCTTTAAAGAGACCCAGTACTTC. It encodes CASSPRGFKETQYF.

This clonotype was counted a few times. This rearrangement joins TRBV12-3 or TRBV12-4 to TRBJ1-1; D is unresolved. V was cut by 5 bases and J by 0 bases, with 7 bases left in between. The CDR3 has 13 residues. CDR3 sequence: CASSVIMNTEAFF. Here the CDR3 DNA reads TGTGCCAGCAGTGTAATCATGAACACTGAAGCTTTCTTT.

This clonotype was recorded at least ten times. V is TRBV20-1 and J is TRBJ2-7, with D tentatively TRBD1 (5 bases). The CDR3 is 14 residues long. Trimming removed 0 bases at V and 3 bases at J, with 12 bases between. Germline V gene sequence: CDR1 DFQATT, CDR2 SNEGSKA (reference sequence). CDR3 sequence: CSARDRAGIYEQYF. The CDR3 nucleotides are TGCAGTGCTAGAGATCGGGCAGGGATCTACGAGCAGTACTTC.

The chain couples TRBV5-5 to TRBJ1-3; D gene unclear. This CDR3 has 16 amino acids. Germline V gene lookup returns CDR1 SGHKS and CDR2 YYEKEE (reference sequence). V lost 3 bases and J lost 2, with 15 bases in between. The CDR3 bases are TGTGCCAGCAGCTCCTATGACCGAGTTGCTGGAAACACCATATATTTT. Translating it yields CASSSYDRVAGNTIYF.

With regard to this clonotype: With a much larger clone just one base away, this may be a read error. The chain combines TRBV6-2 or TRBV6-3 with TRBJ1-6, with D possibly matching TRBD1 (5 bases). The CDR3 runs 20 residues. CDR1 MNHEY and CDR2 SVGEGT come from the germline V gene. Trimming removed 0 bases from V and 5 bases from J, with 23 bases in between. The CDR3 bases are TGTGCCAGCAGTTACTCCTACCGGGGCATCCCGCGTGGGGATAATTCACCCCTCCACTTT. Protein product: CASSYSYRGIPRGDNSPLHF.